The clone carrying this T cell receptor (beta chain) has ten or more counts. The data derive from a study of T cells in Graves' hyperthyroidism and ophthalmopathy. CDR1 and CDR2 (germline): MGHDK, SYGVNS. This CDR3 region has 13 residues. The V end lost 5 bases, the J end lost 1 base, and 6 bases lay between the germline ends. Researchers took RNA transcripts and amplified the TCR beta CDR3 regions from them. RT-PCR in the first round (using the HTBI primer set) targeted the TCR CDR3. TCRdb recomputed calls from the multiplex PCR reads with MiXCR, one row per CDR3 protein. The sample consists of approximately 46,000 distinct CDR3 sequences, roughly 49% of them appearing once.

Sequences were obtained from peripheral blood or thyroid tissue (not recorded which). The TCR was taken from a woman between 45 and 65 years old with Graves' hyperthyroidism. The chain carries TRBV25-1 and TRBJ1-5, with D perhaps TRBD1 (6 bases). The CDR3 loop is CASSQGSNQPQHF. The CDR3 bases are TGTGCCAGCAGTCAGGGGAGCAATCAGCCCCAGCATTTT.